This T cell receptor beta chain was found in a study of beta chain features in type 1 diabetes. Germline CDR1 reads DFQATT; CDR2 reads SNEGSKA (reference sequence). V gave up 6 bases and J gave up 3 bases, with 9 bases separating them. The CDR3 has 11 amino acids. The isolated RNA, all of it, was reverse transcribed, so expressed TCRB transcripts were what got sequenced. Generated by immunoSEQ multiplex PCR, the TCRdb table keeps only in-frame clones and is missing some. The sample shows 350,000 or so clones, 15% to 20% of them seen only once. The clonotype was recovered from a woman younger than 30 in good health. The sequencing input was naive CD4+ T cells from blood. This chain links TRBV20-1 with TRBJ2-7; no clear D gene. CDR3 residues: CSADSSYEQYF. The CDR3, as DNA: TGCAGTGCAGACTCCAGCTACGAGCAGTACTTC.